A single sample gave rise to the 18 T cell receptor beta chains below, sequenced in a study of blood T cell repertoires in COVID-19. TCRdb keeps only in-frame clones here, not all; method: immunoSEQ multiplex PCR. Counted here are about 260,000 clones, about 88% occurring once; the ten biggest clones make up about 10%. The sequencing sample was made of peripheral blood. These receptors were obtained from a woman aged 30 to 39 with COVID-19, enrolled during active disease.

This chain joins TRBV30 and TRBJ2-5; D gene unclear. Trimming took off 8 bases at V and 4 bases at J, with 8 bases between the two ends. CDR3 length equals 10 residues. Germline lookup yields CDR1 GTSNPN and CDR2 SVGIG (reference sequence). The CDR3 protein is CAASRETQYF. Here the CDR3 DNA reads TGTGCCGCGAGCCGAGAGACCCAGTACTTC.

The chain is built from TRBV6-5 and TRBJ2-2; weak D call: TRBD2 (6 bases). CDR3 length: 15 amino acids. Germline V gene data show CDR1 as MNHEY and CDR2 as SVGAGI. The V gene lost 8 bases and the J gene lost 6 bases, with 19 bases spanning the gap. CDR3 sequence reads: CASGGWGDSPGELFF. CDR3 DNA sequence: TGTGCCAGCGGGGGTTGGGGGGATTCCCCCGGGGAGCTGTTTTTT.

This chain connects TRBV28 to TRBJ2-3; tentatively, D is TRBD2 (6 bases). Germline values: CDR1 MDHEN, CDR2 SYDVKM. V was clipped by 4 bases and J by 6 bases, with 23 bases between them. The CDR3 has 17 amino acids. CDR3 in amino acids: CASSSPPSGLPFDTQYF. The CDR3 DNA is TGTGCCAGCAGTTCCCCCCCCAGTGGACTACCCTTTGATACGCAGTATTTT.

Concerning this clone: Other DNA sequences in the sample encode the same CDR3. The gene calls are TRBV9 and TRBJ2-7; no clear D gene. Trimming pared 0 bases from V and 0 bases from J, leaving 7 bases between. This CDR3 has 14 residues. Germline CDR1 reads SGDLS; CDR2 reads YYNGEE. This CDR3 is CASSVGSSSYEQYF. The CDR3 DNA sequence: TGTGCCAGCAGCGTAGGTAGCTCCTCCTACGAGCAGTACTTC.

The rearrangement links TRBV19 to TRBJ2-3; 7 positions match TRBD2. Per the germline V gene, CDR1 is LNHDA and CDR2 is SQIVND (reference sequence). The CDR3 covers 16 residues. Trimming at V came to 4 bases and at J to 4 bases, leaving 11 bases not matched to a gene. The CDR3 is CASSTLAAGTADTQYF. As DNA, the CDR3 is TGTGCCAGTAGTACGCTAGCGGCGGGAACGGCAGATACGCAGTATTTT.

This clone was observed a few times. V gene TRBV7-2 combines with J gene TRBJ1-1; TRBD1 matches 10 bases. CDR1 and CDR2 (germline): SGHTA, FQGNSA. V dropped 4 bases and J dropped 4; count of bases not matched to a gene: 6. This CDR3 is 15 amino acids long. CDR3 nucleotide sequence: TGTGCCAGCAGCTCTAAGACAGGGGGCACCACTGAAGCTTTCTTT. As protein: CASSSKTGGTTEAFF.

CDR3 DNA sequence: TGTGCCAACTCCCCCGGACTAGCGGGAAACACCGGGGAGCTGTTTTTT. Residues: CANSPGLAGNTGELFF. The rearrangement joins TRBV10-3 to TRBJ2-2; 12 bases match TRBD2. J lost 2 bases, V lost 10 bases, and 8 bases had no gene match. This CDR3 has 16 residues. Germline assignment: CDR1 ENHRY and CDR2 SYGVKD.

This clone was seen just once. This rearrangement joins TRBV6-2 or TRBV6-3 to TRBJ2-1; D is uncertain. The germline V gene encodes CDR1 MNHEY and CDR2 SVGEGT. V was shortened by 2 bases and J by 4 bases, with 15 bases between the two germline ends. The CDR3 sequence is 16 residues long. The CDR3 DNA is TGTGCCAGCAGTTACGGTAGCAAAGAATTGTACAATGAGCAGTTCTTC. Protein sequence: CASSYGSKELYNEQFF.

This clone was picked up one time. This chain connects TRBV2 to TRBJ2-2, with D maybe TRBD1 (5 bases). V lost 6 bases, J lost 0 bases, and 11 bases lay in between. The CDR3 totals 15 residues. The V gene's germline CDR1 is SNHLY and CDR2 FYNNEI. The CDR3 loop is CASRKDNSNTGELFF. CDR3 sequence (DNA): TGTGCCAGCAGGAAGGACAACTCGAACACCGGGGAGCTGTTTTTT.

The table lists this clone with a count of one. The V and J genes are TRBV5-1 and TRBJ1-1; TRBD1 aligns across 9 bases. The germline V gene encodes CDR1 SGHRS and CDR2 YFSETQ. The CDR3 spans 15 residues. Trimming took 0 bases from V and 5 from J; bases not matched to a gene: 5. The CDR3 DNA reads as TGCGCCAGCAGCTTGGAAGGACAGGGGAGGACTGAAGCTTTCTTT. Translated: CASSLEGQGRTEAFF.

This rearrangement joins TRBV2 to TRBJ1-5; 7 bases align to TRBD1. The CDR3 runs 12 residues. V lost 4 bases, J lost 9 bases, and 3 bases stayed unmatched. CDR1 and CDR2 from the germline V gene are SNHLY and FYNNEI. Here the CDR3 DNA reads TGTGCCAGCAGTGGACAGGGTAGGCCCCAGCATTTT. Its protein product is CASSGQGRPQHF.

The V call is TRBV19, the J call TRBJ2-2, with D maybe TRBD2 (6 bases). CDR1 is LNHDA, CDR2 SQIVND, per germline (reference sequence). The CDR3 consists of 15 residues. Trimming removed 3 bases at V and 4 bases at J, with 12 bases between. The CDR3 sequence is CASSIGRGGTGELFF. CDR3 nucleotides: TGTGCCAGTAGTATTGGTCGGGGAGGCACCGGGGAGCTGTTTTTT.

The chain joins TRBV5-5 to TRBJ1-2, with 10 bases that match TRBD1. V lost 4 bases to trimming and J lost 2 bases; unmatched junction nucleotides: 5. The CDR3 is 15 amino acids. CDR1 SGHKS and CDR2 YYEKEE come from the germline V gene (reference sequence). CDR3 region: CASSIGTGENYGYTF. CDR3 DNA sequence: TGTGCCAGCAGCATCGGGACAGGGGAGAACTATGGCTACACCTTC.

This chain's CDR3 is CATQTPGQYF. The DNA for the CDR3 is TGTGCCACCCAAACCCCGGGGCAGTACTTC. The rearrangement links TRBV24-1 to TRBJ2-5; the D gene is possibly TRBD2 (5 bases). Looked up from germline, CDR1 is KGHDR and CDR2 is SFDVKD. This CDR3 spans 10 amino acids. V lost 9 bases to trimming and J lost 11 bases, with 12 bases between them.

The V call is TRBV2, the J call TRBJ2-1; weak D call: TRBD2 (5 bases). The CDR3 runs to 14 residues. V was pared by 0 bases and J by 7 bases, with 10 bases between. Germline V lookup: CDR1 SNHLY, CDR2 FYNNEI. The CDR3 region is CASSEAGVGNEQFF. CDR3 bases: TGTGCCAGCAGTGAAGCGGGAGTGGGTAATGAGCAGTTCTTC.

This sequence joins TRBV6-5 and TRBJ2-7; 7 bases align to TRBD1. Looked up from germline, CDR1 is MNHEY and CDR2 is SVGAGI. Trimming removed 5 bases from V and 2 bases from J; junction bases left unmatched: 9. The CDR3 sequence is 15 residues long. The CDR3 sequence is CASSPSGQITYEQYF. In DNA form, the CDR3 reads TGTGCCAGCAGTCCCTCGGGACAGATTACCTACGAGCAGTACTTC.

The chain is built from TRBV29-1 and TRBJ1-3, with D uncertain. With 0 bases removed from V and 3 bases from J, the gap between germline ends came to 12 bases. This CDR3 has 15 amino acids. Germline CDR1 SQVTM, CDR2 ANQGSEA. CDR3 sequence reads: CSVEDLESGGNTIYF. DNA of the CDR3: TGCAGCGTTGAAGATCTGGAAAGCGGTGGAAACACCATATATTTT. Together with reference TRBV29-1 and TRBJ1-3, the CDR3 gives the full variable domain: SAVISQKPSRDICQRGTSLTIQCQVDSQVTMMFWYRQQPGQSLTLIATANQGSEATYESGFVIDKFPISRPNLTFSTLTVSNMSPEDSSIYLCSVEDLESGGNTIYFGEGSWLTVV.

The J gene is TRBJ2-3, the V gene TRBV5-1; 7 bases are a match to TRBD1. After removal of 4 bases from V and 6 bases from J, the junction contained 8 bases not matched to a gene. Germline loops: CDR1 SGHRS, CDR2 YFSETQ. CDR3 length equals 14 residues. The CDR3: CASSPGTEGDTQYF. The CDR3, as DNA: TGCGCCAGCAGCCCTGGGACAGAGGGCGATACGCAGTATTTT.